A single sample gave rise to the 30 T cell receptor beta chains below, sequenced in a study of CD4 T cells in relation to SARS-CoV-2 and coronaviruses. The protocol was immunoSEQ multiplex PCR, while the TCRdb copy is restricted to in-frame clones and leaves out a portion. Here the sample spans 60,000 or so clones, about 95% being singletons. Before the COVID-19 pandemic, during about 2011-2019, CD4+ T cells were taken from unexposed donors. The sequenced material came from naive CD4+ T cells from PBMCs. Documented subset: naive CD4+ T cells isolated by negative enrichment. These receptors were taken from a human donor in good health.

The chain recombines TRBV5-4 with TRBJ2-1; unclear D gene. V lost 3 bases and J 1 base, leaving 20 bases between the germline ends. Germline V gene sequence: CDR1 SGHNT, CDR2 YYREEE (reference sequence). The CDR3 runs 18 residues. The CDR3 DNA is TGTGCCAGCAGCTATTCATACTCACGGGCCGTTTCCTACAATGAGCAGTTCTTC. It specifies CASSYSYSRAVSYNEQFF.

J is TRBJ2-7 and V is TRBV6-5, with a weak D call TRBD1 (5 bases). This CDR3 contains 14 residues. Trimming left V 2 bases short and J 2 bases short, with 10 bases between. Germline values: CDR1 MNHEY, CDR2 SVGAGI. CDR3: CASSYDQGPYEQYF. The CDR3 DNA follows: TGTGCCAGCAGTTACGACCAGGGTCCCTACGAGCAGTACTTC.

The J gene is TRBJ2-3, the V gene TRBV24-1; 7 bases align to TRBD2. CDR3 length: 17 residues. CDR1 and CDR2 (germline): KGHDR, SFDVKD. V trimming: 2 bases; J trimming: 1 base; junction bases outside the gene matches: 8. For the CDR3, the DNA is TGTGCCACCAGTGATTACGGGAGGACGATCCGCACAGATACGCAGTATTTT. Its protein product is CATSDYGRTIRTDTQYF.

This clone occurred once. This chain links TRBV3-1 (or the pseudogene TRBV3-2) with TRBJ2-5; D not resolved. This CDR3 region has 12 residues. Per germline, CDR1 LGHDT and CDR2 YNNKEL (reference sequence). V was shortened by 2 bases and J by 5 bases, with 6 bases between the two germline ends. CDR3 DNA: TGTGCCAGCAGCCAAAGATCTGAGACCCAGTACTTC. This encodes CASSQRSETQYF.

The J gene is TRBJ2-2, the V gene TRBV19; D remains unclear. V dropped 4 bases and J dropped 4 bases, with 16 bases sitting between them. Germline values: CDR1 LNHDA, CDR2 SQIVND (reference sequence). This CDR3 spans 16 amino acids. CDR3 nucleotide sequence: TGTGCCAGTAGTAAGCCGGCCCTACTGAGCACCGGGGAGCTGTTTTTT. It specifies CASSKPALLSTGELFF.

The gene calls are TRBV24-1 and TRBJ2-5; tentative D call: TRBD2 (5 bases). With 2 bases removed from V and 7 bases from J, the gap between germline ends came to 22 bases. The CDR3 spans 17 residues. Germline lookup yields CDR1 KGHDR and CDR2 SFDVKD. In nucleotides, the CDR3 is TGTGCCACCAGTGATTCTTCCTCATGGACTTCTTCGGGGACCCAGTACTTC. Translating it yields CATSDSSSWTSSGTQYF.

V gene TRBV28 combines with J gene TRBJ1-5, with TRBD1 matching 7 bases. The CDR3 is 16 amino acids. Unmatched junction bases numbered 6, after V lost 4 bases and J lost 0 bases. Germline-derived CDR1 and CDR2 are MDHEN and SYDVKM. The CDR3 nucleotides read TGTGCCAGCAGTTCGGGACAGATATATAGCAATCAGCCCCAGCATTTT. Translation: CASSSGQIYSNQPQHF.

This chain uses TRBV27 with TRBJ2-2; D is ambiguous. Trimming cost V 5 bases and J 4 bases, with 8 bases left between them. The germline V gene encodes CDR1 MNHEY and CDR2 SMNVEV (reference sequence). The CDR3 length is 13 residues. CDR3 in DNA: TGTGCCAGCAGTCCTTCAGCCACCGGGGAGCTGTTTTTT. It yields the protein CASSPSATGELFF.

The chain carries TRBV5-1 and TRBJ2-3; 16 nucleotides align to TRBD2. Looked up from germline, CDR1 is SGHRS and CDR2 is YFSETQ. This CDR3 has 16 amino acids. J lost 4 bases, V lost 2 bases, and 1 base had no gene match. Written as DNA, the CDR3 is TGCGCCAGCAGCTTCGGGACTAGCGGGAGGGCAGATACGCAGTATTTT. Amino acids: CASSFGTSGRADTQYF.

The CDR3 sequence: CASSFRRRETQYF. The DNA of the CDR3 is TGTGCCAGCAGTTTTCGTCGTCGGGAGACCCAGTACTTC. The chain links TRBV12-3 or TRBV12-4 to TRBJ2-5; D is unresolved. V was clipped by 3 bases and J by 5 bases, with 10 bases between them. The CDR3 spans 13 residues.

V usage is TRBV5-1 and J usage is TRBJ1-4, with D perhaps matching TRBD1 (5 bases). The CDR3 sequence is 15 residues long. V lost 4 bases to trimming and J lost 0 bases, with 10 bases between them. Germline assignment: CDR1 SGHRS and CDR2 YFSETQ. The CDR3 coding sequence is TGCGCCAGCAGCACTGGGGCGGCAACTAATGAAAAACTGTTTTTT. This codes for CASSTGAATNEKLFF.

The rearrangement uses TRBV19 and TRBJ1-5; the D gene is possibly TRBD1 (6 bases). The CDR3 totals 15 residues. The V and J ends lost 5 bases and 3 bases respectively, with 14 bases between them. Germline V gives CDR1 LNHDA, CDR2 SQIVND (reference sequence). The CDR3 DNA reads TGTGCCAGTAGTCGACAGGTTATGCCCAATCAGCCCCAGCATTTT. This sequence encodes CASSRQVMPNQPQHF.

The chain is built from TRBV10-1 and TRBJ2-3; the match to TRBD1 covers 8 bases. Germline loops: CDR1 WNHNN, CDR2 SYGVQD (reference sequence). After removal of 6 bases from V and 3 bases from J, the junction contained 11 bases not matched to a gene. The CDR3 is made up of 16 amino acids. Here the CDR3 reads CASRLGRGRGTDTQYF. DNA for the CDR3: TGCGCCAGCAGGTTAGGCAGGGGGCGCGGGACAGATACGCAGTATTTT.

The V gene is TRBV5-1, the J gene TRBJ2-5; 8 bases are shared with TRBD2. Unmatched junction bases numbered 11, after V lost 5 bases and J lost 2 bases. CDR1 and CDR2 from the germline V gene are SGHRS and YFSETQ. This CDR3 has 16 residues. The CDR3 bases are TGCGCCAGCAGTGTTGATAGCGGGGCAAGGCAAGAGACCCAGTACTTC. Translation: CASSVDSGARQETQYF.

The chain carries TRBV10-1 and TRBJ2-1; the match to TRBD2 covers 12 bases. This CDR3 has 16 amino acids. CDR1 and CDR2 (germline): WNHNN, SYGVQD (reference sequence). V gave up 5 bases and J gave up 7 bases; unmatched junction bases: 9. The CDR3 DNA sequence: TGCGCCAGCAGTCCTCGACTAGCGGGAGCGGGGAATGAGCAGTTCTTC. Protein sequence: CASSPRLAGAGNEQFF.

This chain uses TRBV18 with TRBJ2-1, with D possibly matching TRBD2 (6 bases). Germline values: CDR1 KGHSH, CDR2 LQKENI. The ends were cut back, 0 bases at V and 1 base at J, with 10 bases in the middle. This CDR3 is built from 16 residues. The CDR3 sequence is CASSPPGGVSYNEQFF. The CDR3 nucleotides read TGTGCCAGCTCACCACCCGGAGGGGTTTCCTACAATGAGCAGTTCTTC. The variable domain in full, completed from reference TRBV18 and TRBJ2-1, reads NAGVMQNPRHLVRRRGQEARLRCSPMKGHSHVYWYRQLPEEGLKFMVYLQKENIIDESGMPKERFSAEFPKEGPSILRIQQVVRGDSAAYFCASSPPGGVSYNEQFFGPGTRLTVL.

The rearrangement links TRBV5-4 to TRBJ2-7, with 13 bases matching TRBD2. The ends lost 4 bases at V and 5 bases at J; junction bases unmatched: 3. The CDR3 extends over 14 amino acids. From germline, CDR1 is SGHNT and CDR2 YYREEE (reference sequence). The CDR3 nucleotides read TGTGCCAGCAGCCTGGGACTAGCGGGACACGAGCAGTACTTC. It translates to CASSLGLAGHEQYF. Filled out from reference TRBV5-4 and TRBJ2-7, the complete variable domain reads ETGVTQSPTHLIKTRGQQVTLRCSSQSGHNTVSWYQQALGQGPQFIFQYYREEENGRGNFPPRFSGLQFPNYSSELNVNALELDDSALYLCASSLGLAGHEQYFGPGTRLTVT.

V and J are TRBV19 and TRBJ2-2, with 9 bases lining up with TRBD2. Germline values: CDR1 LNHDA, CDR2 SQIVND (reference sequence). The CDR3 consists of 16 residues. Unmatched junction bases numbered 7, after V lost 4 bases and J lost 4 bases. Here the CDR3 reads CASSSAGGPITGELFF. The CDR3 DNA is TGTGCCAGTAGTAGTGCGGGAGGGCCTATCACCGGGGAGCTGTTTTTT.

J is TRBJ2-2 and V is TRBV28; no firm D call. CDR3 length equals 15 residues. Germline V gives CDR1 MDHEN, CDR2 SYDVKM. Deletions cut 8 bases from V and 0 bases from J, with 13 bases between. The CDR3, as DNA: TGTGCCAGCTTCCACGCGAGCCCGAACACCGGGGAGCTGTTTTTT. This codes for CASFHASPNTGELFF.

This rearrangement joins TRBV3-1 (or the pseudogene TRBV3-2) to TRBJ2-7; unclear D gene. Deletions cut 2 bases from V and 1 base from J, with 9 bases between. The CDR3 is 14 amino acids. Germline V gene data show CDR1 as LGHDT and CDR2 as YNNKEL (reference sequence). CDR3 sequence: CASSQTLRSYEQYF. CDR3 nucleotide sequence: TGTGCCAGCAGCCAAACGTTGAGGTCCTACGAGCAGTACTTC.

This chain uses TRBV10-2 with TRBJ1-1; the D is unclear. The V end was cut by 6 bases, the J end by 1 base, with 12 bases between. This CDR3 comprises 14 residues. Germline V gene sequence: CDR1 WSHSY, CDR2 SAAADI. The CDR3 protein is CASRLETGNTEAFF. CDR3 bases: TGCGCCAGCAGATTGGAGACGGGGAACACTGAAGCTTTCTTT.

The chain joins TRBV5-6 to TRBJ1-5; D call uncertain. Germline V lookup: CDR1 SGHDT, CDR2 YYEEEE. The CDR3 extends over 14 amino acids. With 1 base removed from V and 3 bases from J, the gap between germline ends came to 8 bases. The CDR3 bases are TGTGCCAGCAGCTTGCGAGGATCCAATCAGCCCCAGCATTTT. The encoded protein is CASSLRGSNQPQHF.

The chain employs TRBV15 and TRBJ2-1, with D perhaps given as TRBD1 or TRBD2 (5 bases each). V lost 0 bases and J lost 7, with 13 bases in between. The CDR3 totals 15 residues. Per the germline V gene, CDR1 is LNHNV and CDR2 is YYDKDF (reference sequence). The CDR3 DNA reads as TGTGCCACCAGCAGAGAGGGACCCAAAGTGAATGAGCAGTTCTTC. This encodes CATSREGPKVNEQFF.

The gene calls are TRBV11-3 and TRBJ2-2; 8 bases are shared with TRBD2. This CDR3 is 15 amino acids long. CDR1 and CDR2 from the germline V gene are SGHNT and YENEEA. J was trimmed by 6 bases and V by 1 base; bases with no gene match: 4. The CDR3: CASSLVAGGSGELFF. CDR3 coding DNA: TGTGCCAGCAGCTTAGTCGCGGGGGGTTCCGGGGAGCTGTTTTTT.

The chain couples TRBV5-1 to TRBJ1-2; D uncertain. V was cut by 2 bases and J by 8 bases, with 13 bases left in between. Germline V gives CDR1 SGHRS, CDR2 YFSETQ. CDR3 length: 13 residues. The DNA for the CDR3 is TGCGCCAGCAGCTTCTCCTCGAGGTACGGCTACACCTTC. This translates into CASSFSSRYGYTF.

The CDR3 reads CASRRLAGRQETQYF. The CDR3 DNA is TGCGCCAGCAGGAGACTAGCGGGACGTCAAGAGACCCAGTACTTC. The V gene is TRBV5-1, the J gene TRBJ2-5; 11 bases match TRBD2. CDR1 SGHRS and CDR2 YFSETQ come from the germline V gene. CDR3 length: 15 amino acids. V gave up 5 bases and J gave up 2 bases; unmatched junction bases: 5.

This clone was counted a single time. The chain uses TRBV28 and TRBJ1-1; D gene uncertain. This CDR3 region has 13 residues. With 5 bases removed from V and 3 bases from J, the gap between germline ends came to 10 bases. The germline V gene has CDR1 MDHEN and CDR2 SYDVKM. CDR3 sequence: CASSILGYTEAFF. CDR3 coding DNA: TGTGCCAGCAGTATATTGGGGTACACTGAAGCTTTCTTT.

The rearrangement joins TRBV28 to TRBJ1-6; TRBD1 aligns across 12 bases. V lost 7 bases and J lost 3; bases outside the gene matches: 16. This CDR3 is 20 amino acids long. Germline values: CDR1 MDHEN, CDR2 SYDVKM. As DNA, the CDR3 is TGTGCCAGCAATGAGGGACAGGGGGCTTCAAGTCAGTTCTATAATTCACCCCTCCACTTT. Its protein product is CASNEGQGASSQFYNSPLHF.

The chain couples TRBV24-1 to TRBJ1-5; 9 bases are shared with TRBD1. Trimming cost V 7 bases and J 2 bases; bases outside gene matches: 17. This CDR3 is built from 19 residues. Per the germline V gene, CDR1 is KGHDR and CDR2 is SFDVKD. CDR3 sequence reads: CATRVCGTGSFWGNQPQHF. The CDR3 DNA reads TGTGCCACCAGGGTATGCGGGACAGGGAGTTTTTGGGGCAATCAGCCCCAGCATTTT.

The J gene is TRBJ2-3, the V gene TRBV28; D is perhaps TRBD2 (5 bases). V shed 8 bases and J shed 0 bases, with 9 bases lying between them. The CDR3 contains 13 residues. Germline CDR1 MDHEN, CDR2 SYDVKM. The CDR3 sequence is CASRRTSTDTQYF. In DNA, the CDR3 is TGTGCCAGCCGGAGGACTAGCACAGATACGCAGTATTTT.